This entry lists 7 T cell receptor beta chains sequenced from one sample in a study of CD8 T cells in Susac syndrome. With random hexamers, reverse transcription was performed on about 0.5 to 1 ug of RNA. TCRdb redid the calling of the immunoSEQ multiplex PCR reads with MiXCR, one entry per CDR3 protein. The top ten hold around 0.08% of the sample, which has 130,000 to 150,000 distinct CDR3 sequences, nearly 97% seen once. Specimen: CD4+ T cells from PBMCs. All receptors derive from a human donor with Susac syndrome.

V gene TRBV29-1 combines with J gene TRBJ2-3; no clear D gene. The germline CDR1 and CDR2 sequences are SQVTM and ANQGSEA. V was pared by 4 bases and J by 0 bases, with 8 bases between. The CDR3 consists of 13 residues. The CDR3 is CSVGSMSTDTQYF. CDR3 bases: TGCAGCGTTGGGTCAATGAGCACAGATACGCAGTATTTT.

The CDR3 sequence: CASSLERATDTQYF. Written as DNA, the CDR3 is TGTGCCAGCAGTTTAGAGAGGGCGACAGATACGCAGTATTTT. The gene calls are TRBV27 and TRBJ2-3; D is possibly TRBD2 (5 bases). The CDR3 has 14 residues. Trimming took off 2 bases at V and 3 bases at J, with 9 bases between the two ends. CDR1 and CDR2 (germline): MNHEY, SMNVEV (reference sequence).

V is TRBV5-4 and J is TRBJ2-5, with 10 nucleotides matching TRBD2. The germline CDR1 and CDR2 sequences are SGHNT and YYREEE (reference sequence). The V and J ends lost 4 bases and 3 bases, in that order; junction bases with no gene match: 6. This CDR3 has 15 residues. The CDR3 sequence is CASSLTSGPEETQYF. Here the CDR3 DNA reads TGTGCCAGCAGCCTGACTAGCGGGCCCGAAGAGACCCAGTACTTC.

The chain uses TRBV29-1 and TRBJ2-3; D possibly corresponds to TRBD1 (5 bases). Trimming left V 4 bases short and J 4 bases short, with 12 bases between. The CDR3 is made up of 13 amino acids. Germline assignment: CDR1 SQVTM and CDR2 ANQGSEA. The CDR3 bases are TGCAGCGTTGGGACAACGACAGCAGATACGCAGTATTTT. Translating gives CSVGTTTADTQYF.

This clonotype appeared once. V and J are TRBV6-2 or TRBV6-3 and TRBJ1-5, with D uncertain. Germline CDR1 is MNHEY and CDR2 is SVGEGT. Trimming removed 4 bases at V and 6 bases at J, with 10 bases between. The CDR3 sequence is 13 residues long. CDR3 in amino acids: CASSLIGVQPQHF. In DNA form, the CDR3 reads TGTGCCAGCAGTTTAATTGGGGTTCAGCCCCAGCATTTT.

The rearrangement links TRBV7-9 to TRBJ2-4; no reliable D call. The ends were cut back, 5 bases at V and 5 bases at J, with 16 bases in the middle. Germline V gives CDR1 SEHNR, CDR2 FQNEAQ (reference sequence). The CDR3 is made up of 15 amino acids. CDR3 sequence reads: CASSPRKGWENIQYF. CDR3 DNA: TGTGCCAGCAGCCCTAGGAAGGGATGGGAAAACATTCAGTACTTC.

The chain uses TRBV4-1 and TRBJ2-5; 12 nucleotides agree with TRBD2. The CDR3 is 16 residues long. CDR1 is MGHRA and CDR2 is YSYEKL in the germline V gene. V dropped 3 bases and J dropped 5; count of bases not matched to a gene: 7. CDR3 DNA sequence: TGCGCCAGCAGCCAGGGACTAGCGGGCGGGGTTGAGACCCAGTACTTC. This translates into CASSQGLAGGVETQYF.